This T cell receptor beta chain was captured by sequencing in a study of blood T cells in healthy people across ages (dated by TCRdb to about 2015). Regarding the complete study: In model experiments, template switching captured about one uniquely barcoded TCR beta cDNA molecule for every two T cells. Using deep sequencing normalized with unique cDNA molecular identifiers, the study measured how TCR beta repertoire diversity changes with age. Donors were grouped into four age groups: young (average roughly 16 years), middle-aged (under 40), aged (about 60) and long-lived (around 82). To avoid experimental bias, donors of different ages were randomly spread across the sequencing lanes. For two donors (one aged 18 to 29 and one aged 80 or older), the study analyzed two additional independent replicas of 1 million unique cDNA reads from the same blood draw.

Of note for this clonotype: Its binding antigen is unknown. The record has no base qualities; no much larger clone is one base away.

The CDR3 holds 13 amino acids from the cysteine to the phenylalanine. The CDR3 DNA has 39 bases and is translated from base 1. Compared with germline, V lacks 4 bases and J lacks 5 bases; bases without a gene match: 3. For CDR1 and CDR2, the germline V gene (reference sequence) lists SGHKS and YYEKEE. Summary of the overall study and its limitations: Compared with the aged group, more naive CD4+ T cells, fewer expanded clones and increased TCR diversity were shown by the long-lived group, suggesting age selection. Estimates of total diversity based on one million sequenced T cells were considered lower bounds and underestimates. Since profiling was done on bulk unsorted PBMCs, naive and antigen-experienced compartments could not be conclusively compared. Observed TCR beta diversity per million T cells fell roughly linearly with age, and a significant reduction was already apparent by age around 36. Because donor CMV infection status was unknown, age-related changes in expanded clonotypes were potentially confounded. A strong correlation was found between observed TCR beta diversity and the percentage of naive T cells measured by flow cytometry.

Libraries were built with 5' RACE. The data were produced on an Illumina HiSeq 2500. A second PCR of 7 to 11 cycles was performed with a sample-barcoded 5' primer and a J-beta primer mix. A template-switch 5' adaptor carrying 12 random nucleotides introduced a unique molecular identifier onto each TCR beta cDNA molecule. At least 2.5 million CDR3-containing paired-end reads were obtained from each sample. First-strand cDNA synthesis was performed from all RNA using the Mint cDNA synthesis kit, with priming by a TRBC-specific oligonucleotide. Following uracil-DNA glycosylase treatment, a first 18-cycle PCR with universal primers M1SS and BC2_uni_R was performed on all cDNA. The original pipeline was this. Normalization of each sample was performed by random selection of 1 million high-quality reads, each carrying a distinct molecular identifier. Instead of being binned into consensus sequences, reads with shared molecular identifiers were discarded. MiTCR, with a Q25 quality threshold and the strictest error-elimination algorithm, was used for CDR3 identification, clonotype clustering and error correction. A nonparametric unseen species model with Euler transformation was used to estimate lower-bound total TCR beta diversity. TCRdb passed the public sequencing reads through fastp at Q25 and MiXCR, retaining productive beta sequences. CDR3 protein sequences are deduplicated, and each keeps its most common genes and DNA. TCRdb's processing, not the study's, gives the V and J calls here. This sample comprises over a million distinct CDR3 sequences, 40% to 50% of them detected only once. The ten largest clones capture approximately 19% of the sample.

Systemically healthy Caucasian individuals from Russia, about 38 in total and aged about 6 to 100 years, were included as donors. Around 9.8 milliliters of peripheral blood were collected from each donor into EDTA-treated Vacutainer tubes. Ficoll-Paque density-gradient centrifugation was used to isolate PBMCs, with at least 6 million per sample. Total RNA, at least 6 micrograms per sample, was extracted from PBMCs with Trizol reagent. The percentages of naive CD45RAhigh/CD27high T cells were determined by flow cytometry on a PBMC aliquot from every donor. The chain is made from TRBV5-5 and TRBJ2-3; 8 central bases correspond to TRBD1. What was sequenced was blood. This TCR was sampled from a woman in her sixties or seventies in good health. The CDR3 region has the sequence CASSGQGRDTQYF. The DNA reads TGTGCCAGCAGCGGACAGGGTAGAGATACGCAGTATTTT.